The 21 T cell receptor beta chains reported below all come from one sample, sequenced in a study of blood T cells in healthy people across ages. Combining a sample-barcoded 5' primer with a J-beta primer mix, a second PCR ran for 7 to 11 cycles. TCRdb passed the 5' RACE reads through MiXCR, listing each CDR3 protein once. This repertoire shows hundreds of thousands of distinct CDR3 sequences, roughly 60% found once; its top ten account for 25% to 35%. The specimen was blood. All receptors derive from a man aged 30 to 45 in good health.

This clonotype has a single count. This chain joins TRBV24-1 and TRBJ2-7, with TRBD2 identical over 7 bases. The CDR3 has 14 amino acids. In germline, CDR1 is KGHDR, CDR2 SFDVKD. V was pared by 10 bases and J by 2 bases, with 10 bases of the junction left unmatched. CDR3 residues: CATSAGKATYEQYF. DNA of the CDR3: TGTGCCACTTCAGCGGGGAAGGCAACCTACGAGCAGTACTTC.

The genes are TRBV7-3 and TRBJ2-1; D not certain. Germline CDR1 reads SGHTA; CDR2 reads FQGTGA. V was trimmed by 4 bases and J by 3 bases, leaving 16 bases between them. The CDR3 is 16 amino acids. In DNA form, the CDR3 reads TGTGCCAGCAGCTGCCTGACCCTAATACTCTACAATGAGCAGTTCTTC. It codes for CASSCLTLILYNEQFF. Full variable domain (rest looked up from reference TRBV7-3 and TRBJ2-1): GAGVSQTPSNKVTEKGKYVELRCDPISGHTALYWYRQSLGQGPEFLIYFQGTGAADDSGLPNDRFFAVRPEGSVSTLKIQRTERGDSAVYLCASSCLTLILYNEQFFGPGTRLTVL.

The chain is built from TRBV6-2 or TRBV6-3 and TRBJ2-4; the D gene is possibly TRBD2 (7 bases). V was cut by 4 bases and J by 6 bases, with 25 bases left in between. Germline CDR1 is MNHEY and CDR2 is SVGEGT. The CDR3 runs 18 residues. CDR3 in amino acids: CASSSQGGGSHLGNIQYF. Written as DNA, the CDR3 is TGTGCCAGCAGTTCGCAGGGAGGGGGGTCACATTTGGGAAACATTCAGTACTTC.

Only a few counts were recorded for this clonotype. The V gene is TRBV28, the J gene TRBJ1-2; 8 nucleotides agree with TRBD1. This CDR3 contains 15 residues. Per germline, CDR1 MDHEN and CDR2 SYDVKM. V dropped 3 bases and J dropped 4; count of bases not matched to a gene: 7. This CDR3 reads CASSFQDRAGYGYTF. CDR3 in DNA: TGTGCCAGCAGTTTCCAGGACAGGGCTGGCTATGGCTACACCTTC.

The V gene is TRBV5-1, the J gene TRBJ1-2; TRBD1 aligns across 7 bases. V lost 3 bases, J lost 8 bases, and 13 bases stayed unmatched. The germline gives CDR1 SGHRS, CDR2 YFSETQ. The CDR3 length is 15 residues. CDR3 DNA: TGCGCCAGCAGCTCCCGGGACAGCTACTTGAAGGGCTACACCTTC. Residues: CASSSRDSYLKGYTF.

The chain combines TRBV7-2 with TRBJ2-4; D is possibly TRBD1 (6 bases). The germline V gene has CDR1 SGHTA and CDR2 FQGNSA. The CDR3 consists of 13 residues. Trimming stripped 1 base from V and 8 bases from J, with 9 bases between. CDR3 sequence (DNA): TGTGCCAGCAGCTTAGGGGGACATTACATTCAGTACTTC. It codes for CASSLGGHYIQYF.

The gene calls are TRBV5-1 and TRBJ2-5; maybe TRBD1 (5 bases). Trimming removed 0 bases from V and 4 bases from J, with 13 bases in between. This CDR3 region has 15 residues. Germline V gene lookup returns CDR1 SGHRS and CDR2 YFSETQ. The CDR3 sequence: CASSLAGQSGETQYF. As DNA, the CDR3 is TGCGCCAGCAGCTTGGCCGGACAATCCGGAGAGACCCAGTACTTC. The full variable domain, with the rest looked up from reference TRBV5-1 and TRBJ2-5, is KAGVTQTPRYLIKTRGQQVTLSCSPISGHRSVSWYQQTPGQGLQFLFEYFSETQRNKGNFPGRFSGRQFSNSRSEMNVSTLELGDSALYLCASSLAGQSGETQYFGPGTRLLVL.

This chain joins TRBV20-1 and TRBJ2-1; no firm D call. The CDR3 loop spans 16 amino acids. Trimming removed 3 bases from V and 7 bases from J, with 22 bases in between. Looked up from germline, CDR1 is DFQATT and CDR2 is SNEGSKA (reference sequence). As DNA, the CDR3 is TGCAGTGCTAGTCCCACCTATGGGGTGGGGTGGAATGAGCAGTTCTTC. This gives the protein CSASPTYGVGWNEQFF.

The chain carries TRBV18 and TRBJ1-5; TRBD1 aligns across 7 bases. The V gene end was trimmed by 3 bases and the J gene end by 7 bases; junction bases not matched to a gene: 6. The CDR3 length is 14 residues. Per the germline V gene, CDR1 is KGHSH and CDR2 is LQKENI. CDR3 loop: CASSPDRVEQPQHF. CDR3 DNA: TGTGCCAGCTCACCTGACAGGGTTGAACAGCCCCAGCATTTT.

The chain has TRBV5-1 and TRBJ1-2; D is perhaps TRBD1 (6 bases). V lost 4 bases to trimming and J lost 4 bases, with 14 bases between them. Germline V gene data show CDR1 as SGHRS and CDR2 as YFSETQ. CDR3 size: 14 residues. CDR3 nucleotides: TGCGCCAGCAGCCGCGAGGGGGATCTCTATGGCTACACCTTC. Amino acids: CASSREGDLYGYTF.

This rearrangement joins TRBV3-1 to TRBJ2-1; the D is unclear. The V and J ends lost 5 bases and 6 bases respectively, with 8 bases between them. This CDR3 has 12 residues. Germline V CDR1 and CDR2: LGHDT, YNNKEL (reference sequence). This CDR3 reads CASSTPTNEQFF. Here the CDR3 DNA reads TGTGCCAGCAGCACCCCTACCAATGAGCAGTTCTTC.

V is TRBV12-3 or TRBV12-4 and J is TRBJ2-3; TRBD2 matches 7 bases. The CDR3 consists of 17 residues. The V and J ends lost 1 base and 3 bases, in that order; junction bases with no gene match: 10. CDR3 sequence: CASSLGSAGRLTDTQYF. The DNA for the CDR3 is TGTGCCAGCAGTTTAGGGTCAGCCGGGAGGCTAACAGATACGCAGTATTTT.

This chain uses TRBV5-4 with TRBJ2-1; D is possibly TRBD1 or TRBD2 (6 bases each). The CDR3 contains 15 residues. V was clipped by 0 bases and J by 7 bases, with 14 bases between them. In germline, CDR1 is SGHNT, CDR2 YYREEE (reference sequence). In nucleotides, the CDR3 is TGTGCCAGCAGCTTGGATTCCCGGGGGCGGAATGAGCAGTTCTTC. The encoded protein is CASSLDSRGRNEQFF.

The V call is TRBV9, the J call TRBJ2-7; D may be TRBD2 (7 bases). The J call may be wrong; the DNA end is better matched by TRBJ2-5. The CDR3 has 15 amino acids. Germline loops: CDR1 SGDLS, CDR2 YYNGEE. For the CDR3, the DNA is TGTGCCAGCAGCGTAGGAGGACTAGGGGGGGAGACCCAGTACTTC. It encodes CASSVGGLGGETQYF.

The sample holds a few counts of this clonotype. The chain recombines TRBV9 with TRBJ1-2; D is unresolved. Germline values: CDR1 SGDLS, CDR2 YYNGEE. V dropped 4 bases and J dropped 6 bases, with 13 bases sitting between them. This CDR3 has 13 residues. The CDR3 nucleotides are TGTGCCAGCAGCCCCCCTGTAGAAGATGGCTACACCTTC. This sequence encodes CASSPPVEDGYTF. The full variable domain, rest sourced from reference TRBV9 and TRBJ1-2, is DSGVTQTPKHLITATGQRVTLRCSPRSGDLSVYWYQQSLDQGLQFLIQYYNGEERAKGNILERFSAQQFPDLHSELNLSSLELGDSALYFCASSPPVEDGYTFGSGTRLTVV.

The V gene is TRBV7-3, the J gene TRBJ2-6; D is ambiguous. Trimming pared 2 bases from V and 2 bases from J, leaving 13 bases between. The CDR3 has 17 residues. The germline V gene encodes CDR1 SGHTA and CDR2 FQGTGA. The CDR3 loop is CASSLGPGRAGANVLTF. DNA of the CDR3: TGTGCCAGCAGCTTAGGTCCAGGTAGGGCTGGGGCCAACGTCCTGACTTTC.

CDR3 amino acids: CASAKDRSHEQFF. Here the CDR3 DNA reads TGTGCCAGCGCCAAAGACAGGTCCCATGAGCAGTTCTTC. The chain links TRBV12-3 or TRBV12-4 to TRBJ2-1, with D maybe TRBD1 (6 bases). The CDR3 loop spans 13 amino acids. V lost 8 bases, J lost 8 bases, and 16 bases lay in between.

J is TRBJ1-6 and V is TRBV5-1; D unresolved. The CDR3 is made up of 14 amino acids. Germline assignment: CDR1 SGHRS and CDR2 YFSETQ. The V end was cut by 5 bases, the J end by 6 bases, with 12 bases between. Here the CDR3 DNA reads TGCGCCAGCAGTAATGAAATGACTAATTCACCCCTCCACTTT. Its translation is CASSNEMTNSPLHF.

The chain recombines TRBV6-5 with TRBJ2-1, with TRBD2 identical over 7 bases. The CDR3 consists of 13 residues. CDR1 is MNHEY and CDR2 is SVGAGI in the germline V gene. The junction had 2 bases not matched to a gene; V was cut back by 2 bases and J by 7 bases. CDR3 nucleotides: TGTGCCAGCAGTTACATGGGAGGGAATGAGCAGTTCTTC. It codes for CASSYMGGNEQFF.

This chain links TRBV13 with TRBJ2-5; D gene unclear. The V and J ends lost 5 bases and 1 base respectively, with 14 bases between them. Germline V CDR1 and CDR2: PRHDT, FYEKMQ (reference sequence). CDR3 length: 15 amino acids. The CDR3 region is CASSPGPQLQETQYF. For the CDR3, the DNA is TGTGCCAGCAGCCCCGGACCGCAGCTCCAAGAGACCCAGTACTTC.

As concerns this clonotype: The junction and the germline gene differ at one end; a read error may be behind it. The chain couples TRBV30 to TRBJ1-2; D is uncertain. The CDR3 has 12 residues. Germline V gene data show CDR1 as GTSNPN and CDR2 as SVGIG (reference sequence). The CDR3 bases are TGTGCCTGGAGCGGAACTAACTATGGCTACATCTTC. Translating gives CAWSGTNYGYIF.